One and the same sample provided the 9 T cell receptor beta chains below, sequenced in a study of cytomegalovirus exposure and HLA in healthy donors (dated by TCRdb to the late 2010s). Library prep was done by the immunoSEQ multiplex PCR assay. TCRdb provides this immuneACCESS table in a form limited to in-frame rearrangements. Some clones are lacking; in checked studies, under half of them reflect an unresolved V gene, and why the rest are absent is not known. For this sample the table gives some 330,000 clones, of which around 86% were detected only once. The top ten hold roughly 0.8% of the sample. What was sequenced was PBMCs. The receptors originated from a woman between 18 and 30 years old in good health and CMV-seronegative.

The chain recombines TRBV28 with TRBJ1-5; 10 positions agree with TRBD1. CDR3 size: 15 residues. Germline assignment: CDR1 MDHEN and CDR2 SYDVKM. The trim removed 3 bases at V and 5 bases at J, leaving 4 bases unmatched. The CDR3 DNA is TGTGCCAGCAGTTTCCGGGACAGGGGCCATCAGCCCCAGCATTTT. The encoded protein is CASSFRDRGHQPQHF.

This clone showed up just a few times. The chain has TRBV27 and TRBJ2-7; 7 positions match TRBD2. The CDR3 extends over 13 amino acids. The germline gives CDR1 MNHEY, CDR2 SMNVEV (reference sequence). V gave up 3 bases and J gave up 6 bases; unmatched junction bases: 5. CDR3 DNA: TGTGCCAGCAGTTTCGGGGGGTCCAGCGAGCAGTACTTC. Protein sequence: CASSFGGSSEQYF.

The rearrangement joins TRBV4-3 to TRBJ2-3; D is perhaps TRBD1 (6 bases). The germline gives CDR1 LGHNA, CDR2 YSLEER. The CDR3 has 15 residues. The germline V and J ends were trimmed by 0 bases and 0 bases, with 7 bases remaining between them. For the CDR3, the DNA is TGCGCCAGCAGCCAAGATGGACAGAGCACAGATACGCAGTATTTT. This encodes CASSQDGQSTDTQYF.

CDR3 bases: TGTGCCAGTAGTATAGGGACAGGGCTCACCGAGCAGTACTTC. Protein sequence: CASSIGTGLTEQYF. This chain links TRBV19 with TRBJ2-7, with 8 bases aligning to TRBD1. Trimming at V came to 1 base and at J to 6 bases, leaving 5 bases not matched to a gene. The CDR3 is made up of 14 amino acids. Germline loops: CDR1 LNHDA, CDR2 SQIVND (reference sequence).

In its sample, this clone was seen once. The chain has TRBV4-1 and TRBJ2-2; possibly TRBD2 for D (5 bases). The CDR3 covers 15 residues. V was clipped by 4 bases and J by 3 bases, with 12 bases between them. Germline V gene lookup returns CDR1 MGHRA and CDR2 YSYEKL. CDR3 DNA sequence: TGCGCCAGCAGCCCGAGGACTCCTTACACCGGGGAGCTGTTTTTT. Amino acid sequence: CASSPRTPYTGELFF.

The DNA of the CDR3 is TGTGCCAGCAGTTACTCGTCGGGGGGTCGAGAGACCCAGTACTTC. This translates into CASSYSSGGRETQYF. This chain uses TRBV6-5 with TRBJ2-5; 7 bases agree with TRBD2. The germline V gene encodes CDR1 MNHEY and CDR2 SVGAGI. J lost 4 bases, V lost 0 bases, and 5 bases had no gene match. CDR3 size: 15 residues.

The V and J genes are TRBV27 and TRBJ2-2; 11 positions match TRBD2. The CDR3 runs to 16 residues. Germline V gene sequence: CDR1 MNHEY, CDR2 SMNVEV (reference sequence). After removal of 5 bases from V and 6 bases from J, the junction contained 8 bases not matched to a gene. The CDR3 region has the DNA TGTGCCAGCAGTCCATTAACTAGCGGGGGAGCCGGGGAGCTGTTTTTT. This codes for CASSPLTSGGAGELFF.

The rearrangement uses TRBV9 and TRBJ2-7; 8 nucleotides line up with TRBD1. V was pared by 2 bases and J by 6 bases, with 7 bases of the junction left unmatched. CDR1 SGDLS and CDR2 YYNGEE come from the germline V gene. This CDR3 is 14 amino acids long. CDR3 amino acids: CASSVDRGRAEQYF. As DNA, the CDR3 is TGTGCCAGCAGCGTTGACAGGGGACGGGCCGAGCAGTACTTC.

The chain carries TRBV27 and TRBJ2-7, with 9 positions matching TRBD1. In germline, CDR1 is MNHEY, CDR2 SMNVEV (reference sequence). This CDR3 has 14 amino acids. V was pared by 5 bases and J by 3 bases, with 5 bases of the junction left unmatched. The CDR3 loop is CASSRDRDFYEQYF. The CDR3 DNA follows: TGTGCCAGCAGTCGGGACAGGGACTTCTACGAGCAGTACTTC.